This TCR beta chain was obtained from a study of CD8 T cells in ankylosing spondylitis. General study findings and limits: Matched ankylosing spondylitis synovial fluid reportedly showed significant enrichment of disease-linked clones.

CDR1 and CDR2 (germline): SGHVS, FNYEAQ. There are 14 residues in the CDR3. Trimming took off 1 base at V and 7 bases at J, with 10 bases between the two ends. Of note for this clonotype: The antigen remains unidentified.

Quantitative molecular-barcoded 5'-RACE generated the TCR beta libraries. TCRdb passed the 5' RACE reads through MiXCR, listing each CDR3 protein once. The data show 190,000 or so distinct CDR3 sequences, roughly 12% seen once. The chain recombines TRBV7-6 with TRBJ2-2, with a possible D match to TRBD1 (5 bases). The sequenced sample was blood, either unsorted or a sorted T cell fraction (not recorded which). The source is a male donor with ankylosing spondylitis or in good health (not recorded which). CDR3 nucleotides: TGTGCCAGCAGCTTAGGCAGGGATCACGGGGAGCTGTTTTTT. It yields the protein CASSLGRDHGELFF.